This TCR beta chain comes out of a study of molecular identifiers for immune sequencing clone quantification. Library preparation followed earlier protocols using designated TCR primers. From the PCR reads, TCRdb called clonotypes with MiXCR, one entry per CDR3 protein. The sample records about 510,000 distinct CDR3 sequences, under 30% being singletons. General study findings and limits: Same-barcode identical TCR molecules could make highly expanded clones look smaller than they are.

Trimming pared 1 base from V and 1 base from J, leaving 11 bases between. CDR3 size: 15 residues. Germline V gene sequence: CDR1 MGHRA, CDR2 YSYEKL. This clonotype has at least ten counts. Its specificity is unknown. Sequencing was carried out using naive CD8+ T cells from blood, with Jurkat cell RNA spiked in. Sample subset: FACS-sorted CD8+CD4-CCR7+CD45RA+ naive T cells. The gene calls are TRBV4-1 and TRBJ2-7; D call uncertain. The origin of this receptor is a human donor in good health. Some libraries in this study had Jurkat cell RNA spiked in. The CDR3 here is CASSQGTVGSYEQYF. In nucleotides, the CDR3 is TGCGCCAGCAGCCAAGGGACCGTGGGGTCCTACGAGCAGTACTTC.